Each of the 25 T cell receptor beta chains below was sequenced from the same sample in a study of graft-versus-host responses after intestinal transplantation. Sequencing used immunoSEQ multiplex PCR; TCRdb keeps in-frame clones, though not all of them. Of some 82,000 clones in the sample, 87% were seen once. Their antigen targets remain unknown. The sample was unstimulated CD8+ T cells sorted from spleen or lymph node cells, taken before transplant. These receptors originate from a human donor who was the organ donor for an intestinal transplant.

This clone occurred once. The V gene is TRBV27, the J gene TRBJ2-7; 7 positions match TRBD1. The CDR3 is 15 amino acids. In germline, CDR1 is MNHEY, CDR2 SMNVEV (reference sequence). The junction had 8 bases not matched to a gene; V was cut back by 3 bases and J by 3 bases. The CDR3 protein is CASSFLGGSDYEQYF. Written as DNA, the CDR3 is TGTGCCAGCAGTTTTCTAGGGGGCAGCGACTACGAGCAGTACTTC.

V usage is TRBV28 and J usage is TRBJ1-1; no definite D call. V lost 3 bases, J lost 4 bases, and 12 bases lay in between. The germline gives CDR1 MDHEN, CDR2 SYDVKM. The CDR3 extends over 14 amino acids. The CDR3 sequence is CASSFWVLGTEAFF. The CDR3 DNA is TGTGCCAGCAGTTTCTGGGTCTTGGGCACTGAAGCTTTCTTT.

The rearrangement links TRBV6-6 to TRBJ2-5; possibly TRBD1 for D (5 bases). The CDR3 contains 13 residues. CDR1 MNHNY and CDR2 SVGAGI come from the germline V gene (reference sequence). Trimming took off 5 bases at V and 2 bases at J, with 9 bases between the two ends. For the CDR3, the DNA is TGTGCCAGCAGTCAGACAGAGCAAGAGACCCAGTACTTC. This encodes CASSQTEQETQYF.

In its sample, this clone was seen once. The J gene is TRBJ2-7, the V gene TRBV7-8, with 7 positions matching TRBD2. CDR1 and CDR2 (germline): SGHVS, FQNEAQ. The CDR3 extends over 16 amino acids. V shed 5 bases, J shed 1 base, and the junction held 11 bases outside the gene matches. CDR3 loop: CASSPLAGRLSYEQYF. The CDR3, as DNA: TGTGCCAGCAGCCCCTTAGCGGGTAGGTTATCCTACGAGCAGTACTTC.

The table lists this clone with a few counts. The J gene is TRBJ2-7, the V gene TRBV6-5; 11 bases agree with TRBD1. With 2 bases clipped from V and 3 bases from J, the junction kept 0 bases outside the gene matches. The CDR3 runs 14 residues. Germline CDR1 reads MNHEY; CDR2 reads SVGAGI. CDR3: CASSYGTGGYEQYF. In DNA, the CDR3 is TGTGCCAGCAGTTACGGGACAGGGGGCTACGAGCAGTACTTC.

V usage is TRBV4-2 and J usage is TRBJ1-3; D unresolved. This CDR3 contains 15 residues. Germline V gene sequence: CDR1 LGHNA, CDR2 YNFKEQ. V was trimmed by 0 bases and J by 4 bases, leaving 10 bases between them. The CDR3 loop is CASSQERPTGNTIYF. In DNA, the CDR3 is TGTGCCAGCAGCCAAGAACGACCAACGGGAAACACCATATATTTT.

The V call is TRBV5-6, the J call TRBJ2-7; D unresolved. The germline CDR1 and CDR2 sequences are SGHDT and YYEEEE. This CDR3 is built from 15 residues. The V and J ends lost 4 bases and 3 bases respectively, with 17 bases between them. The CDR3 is CASSPVSPDGYEQYF. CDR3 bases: TGTGCCAGCAGCCCCGTTAGTCCTGACGGCTACGAGCAGTACTTC.

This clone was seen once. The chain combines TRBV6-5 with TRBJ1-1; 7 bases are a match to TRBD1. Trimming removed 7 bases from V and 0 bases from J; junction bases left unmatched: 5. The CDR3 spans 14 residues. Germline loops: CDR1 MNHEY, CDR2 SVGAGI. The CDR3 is CASNRQGMNTEAFF. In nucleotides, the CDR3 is TGTGCCAGCAACCGACAGGGAATGAACACTGAAGCTTTCTTT.

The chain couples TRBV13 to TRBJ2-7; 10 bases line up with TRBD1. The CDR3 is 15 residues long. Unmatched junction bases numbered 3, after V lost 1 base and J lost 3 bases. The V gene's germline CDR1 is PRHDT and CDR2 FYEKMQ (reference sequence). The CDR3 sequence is CASSLAGQGFYEQYF. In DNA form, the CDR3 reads TGTGCCAGCAGCTTAGCGGGACAGGGGTTCTACGAGCAGTACTTC.

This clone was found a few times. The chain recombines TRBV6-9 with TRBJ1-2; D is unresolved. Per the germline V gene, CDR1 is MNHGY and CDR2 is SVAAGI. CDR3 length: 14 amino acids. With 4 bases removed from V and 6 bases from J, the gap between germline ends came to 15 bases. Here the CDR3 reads CASSSLFDLDGYTF. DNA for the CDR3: TGTGCCAGCAGTTCATTGTTTGATTTAGATGGCTACACCTTC.

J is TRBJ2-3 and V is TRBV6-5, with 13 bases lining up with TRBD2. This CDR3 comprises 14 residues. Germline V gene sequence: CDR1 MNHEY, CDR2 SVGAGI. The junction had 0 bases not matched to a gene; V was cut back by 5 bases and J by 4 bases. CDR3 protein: CASSGLAGADTQYF. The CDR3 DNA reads TGTGCCAGCAGTGGACTAGCGGGGGCAGATACGCAGTATTTT.

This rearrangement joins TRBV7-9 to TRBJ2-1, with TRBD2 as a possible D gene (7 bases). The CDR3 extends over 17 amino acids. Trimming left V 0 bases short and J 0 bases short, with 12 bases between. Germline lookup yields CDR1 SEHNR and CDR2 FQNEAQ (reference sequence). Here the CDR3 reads CASSLAMGGLSYNEQFF. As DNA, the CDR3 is TGTGCCAGCAGCTTAGCTATGGGGGGGCTCTCCTACAATGAGCAGTTCTTC. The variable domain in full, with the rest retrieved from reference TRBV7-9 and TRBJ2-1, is DTGVSQNPRHKITKRGQNVTFRCDPISEHNRLYWYRQTLGQGPEFLTYFQNEAQLEKSRLLSDRFSAERPKGSFSTLEIQRTEQGDSAMYLCASSLAMGGLSYNEQFFGPGTRLTVL.

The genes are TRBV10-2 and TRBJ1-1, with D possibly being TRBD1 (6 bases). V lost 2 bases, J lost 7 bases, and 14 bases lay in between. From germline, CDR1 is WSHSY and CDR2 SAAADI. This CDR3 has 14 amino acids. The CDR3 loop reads CASSENRESGEAFF. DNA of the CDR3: TGCGCCAGCAGTGAGAACAGGGAATCGGGTGAAGCTTTCTTT.

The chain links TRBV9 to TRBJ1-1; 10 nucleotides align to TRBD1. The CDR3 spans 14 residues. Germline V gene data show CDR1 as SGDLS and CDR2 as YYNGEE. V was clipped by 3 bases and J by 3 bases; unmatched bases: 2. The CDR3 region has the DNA TGTGCCAGCAGCGGGACAGGGGGAGACACTGAAGCTTTCTTT. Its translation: CASSGTGGDTEAFF.

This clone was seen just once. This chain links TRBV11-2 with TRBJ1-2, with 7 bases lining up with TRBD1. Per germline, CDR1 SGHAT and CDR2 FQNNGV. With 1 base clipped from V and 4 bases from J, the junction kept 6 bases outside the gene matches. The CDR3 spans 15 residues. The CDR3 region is CASSLGAGGVYGYTF. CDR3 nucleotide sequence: TGTGCCAGCAGCTTAGGGGCAGGGGGAGTCTATGGCTACACCTTC.

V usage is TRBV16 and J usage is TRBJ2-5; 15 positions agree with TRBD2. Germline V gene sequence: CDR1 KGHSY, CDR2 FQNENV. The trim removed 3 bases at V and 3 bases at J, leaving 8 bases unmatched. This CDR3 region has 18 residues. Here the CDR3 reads CASSQLARTSGGEETQYF. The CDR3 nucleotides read TGTGCCAGCAGCCAGCTCGCCAGGACTAGCGGGGGGGAAGAGACCCAGTACTTC.

The CDR3 DNA reads TGTGCCAGCAGTTACATGGGGGCCCAGTACTTC. Its protein product is CASSYMGAQYF. The gene calls are TRBV6-5 and TRBJ2-5; the D gene could be TRBD1 or TRBD2 (5 bases each). Per germline, CDR1 MNHEY and CDR2 SVGAGI. V was pared by 2 bases and J by 9 bases, with 7 bases between. This CDR3 is built from 11 residues.

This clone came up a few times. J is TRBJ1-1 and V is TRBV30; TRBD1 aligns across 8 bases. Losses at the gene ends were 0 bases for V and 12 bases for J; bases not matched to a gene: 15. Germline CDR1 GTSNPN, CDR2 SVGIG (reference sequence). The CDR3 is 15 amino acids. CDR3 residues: CAWSVIGQGSGKTFF. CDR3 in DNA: TGTGCCTGGAGTGTGATAGGACAGGGATCGGGAAAAACTTTCTTT.

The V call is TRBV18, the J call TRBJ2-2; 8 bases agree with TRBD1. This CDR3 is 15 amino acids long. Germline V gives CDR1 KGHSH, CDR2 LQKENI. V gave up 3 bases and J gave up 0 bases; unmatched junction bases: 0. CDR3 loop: CASSPGQANTGELFF. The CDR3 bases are TGTGCCAGCTCACCGGGACAGGCGAACACCGGGGAGCTGTTTTTT.

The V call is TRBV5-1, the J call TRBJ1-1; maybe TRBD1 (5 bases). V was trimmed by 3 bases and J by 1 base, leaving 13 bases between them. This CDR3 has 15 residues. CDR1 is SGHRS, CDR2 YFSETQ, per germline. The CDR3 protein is CASSWDGASNTEAFF. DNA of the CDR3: TGCGCCAGCAGCTGGGATGGGGCTTCGAACACTGAAGCTTTCTTT.

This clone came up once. The DNA for the CDR3 is TGTGCCAGCAGCCCGACAGGGCCCTATGGCTACACCTTC. Its translation: CASSPTGPYGYTF. V and J are TRBV7-8 and TRBJ1-2, with 7 bases aligning to TRBD1. V gave up 5 bases and J gave up 4 bases; unmatched junction bases: 4. The germline CDR1 and CDR2 sequences are SGHVS and FQNEAQ. This CDR3 spans 13 amino acids. The whole variable domain, remainder taken from reference TRBV7-8 and TRBJ1-2, is GAGVSQSPRYKVAKRGQDVALRCDPISGHVSLFWYQQALGQGPEFLTYFQNEAQLDKSGLPSDRFFAERPEGSVSTLKIQRTQQEDSAVYLCASSPTGPYGYTFGSGTRLTVV.

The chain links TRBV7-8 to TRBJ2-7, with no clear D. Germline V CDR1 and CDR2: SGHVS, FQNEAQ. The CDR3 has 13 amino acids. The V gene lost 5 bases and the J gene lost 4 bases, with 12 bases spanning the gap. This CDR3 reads CASSPALWYEQYF. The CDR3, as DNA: TGTGCCAGCAGCCCGGCCCTTTGGTACGAGCAGTACTTC.

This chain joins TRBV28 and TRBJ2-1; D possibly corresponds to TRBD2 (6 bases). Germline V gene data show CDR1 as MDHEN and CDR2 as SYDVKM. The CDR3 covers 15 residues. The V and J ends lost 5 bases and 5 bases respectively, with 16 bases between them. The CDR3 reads CASSLPSAGNNEQFF. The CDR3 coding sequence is TGTGCCAGCAGTCTACCTTCGGCGGGGAACAATGAGCAGTTCTTC. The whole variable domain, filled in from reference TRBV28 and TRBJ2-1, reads DVKVTQSSRYLVKRTGEKVFLECVQDMDHENMFWYRQDPGLGLRLIYFSYDVKMKEKGDIPEGYSVSREKKERFSLILESASTNQTSMYLCASSLPSAGNNEQFFGPGTRLTVL.

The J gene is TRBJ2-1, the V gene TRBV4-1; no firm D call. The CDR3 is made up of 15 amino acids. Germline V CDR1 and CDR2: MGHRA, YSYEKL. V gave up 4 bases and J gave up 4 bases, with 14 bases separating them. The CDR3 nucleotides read TGCGCCAGCAGCCTTCACGGGTACGGTTACAATGAGCAGTTCTTC. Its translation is CASSLHGYGYNEQFF.

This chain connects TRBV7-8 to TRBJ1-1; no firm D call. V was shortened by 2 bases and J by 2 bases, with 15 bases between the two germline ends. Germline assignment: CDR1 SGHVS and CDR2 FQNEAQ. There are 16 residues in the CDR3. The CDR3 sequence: CASSLLIREANTEAFF. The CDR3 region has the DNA TGTGCCAGCAGCTTATTAATAAGAGAGGCTAACACTGAAGCTTTCTTT.